This entry describes one T cell receptor beta chain. Germline-derived CDR1 and CDR2 are SGHRS and YFSETQ. CDR3 size: 15 residues. Trimming took 2 bases from V and 0 from J, leaving 9 bases between them. The authors' processing: Amplification of reference gene primers provided the estimated nucleated cell counts. The repertoire was sequenced with immunoSEQ multiplex PCR; TCRdb's copy has only in-frame clones and lacks some. That table gives V, J and clone size, and the DNA gave D and trimming. Of under 300,000 clones in the sample, around 80% were seen once. The sample is drawn from a study of blood T cell repertoires in COVID-19. Study details: Nucleic acid was either cDNA or gDNA, and it came from T cells, B-cell-depleted T cells, or PBMCs.

Sequences were obtained from peripheral blood. The chain joins TRBV5-1 to TRBJ2-1; no firm D call. This sequence was found in an elderly man with acute or convalescent COVID-19. The CDR3 here is CASSFDPGSYNEQFF. Written as DNA, the CDR3 is TGCGCCAGCAGCTTCGACCCGGGCTCCTACAATGAGCAGTTCTTC.